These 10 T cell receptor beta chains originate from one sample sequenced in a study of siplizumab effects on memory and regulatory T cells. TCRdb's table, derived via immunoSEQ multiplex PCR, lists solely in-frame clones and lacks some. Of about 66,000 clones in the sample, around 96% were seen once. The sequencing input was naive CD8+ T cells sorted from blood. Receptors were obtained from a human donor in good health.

CDR3 coding DNA: TGTGCCAGCAGCGTAGATGGGGTTGGCAATCAGCCCCAGCATTTT. It is translated as CASSVDGVGNQPQHF. V is TRBV9 and J is TRBJ1-5, with D hard to call. Per the germline V gene, CDR1 is SGDLS and CDR2 is YYNGEE. Trimming cost V 0 bases and J 2 bases, with 9 bases left between them. This CDR3 has 15 amino acids.

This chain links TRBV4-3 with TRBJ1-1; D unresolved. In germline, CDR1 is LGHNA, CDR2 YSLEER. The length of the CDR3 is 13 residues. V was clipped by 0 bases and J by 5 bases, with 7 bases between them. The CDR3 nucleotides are TGCGCCAGCAGCCAAGACGCTCGGACTGAAGCTTTCTTT. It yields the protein CASSQDARTEAFF.

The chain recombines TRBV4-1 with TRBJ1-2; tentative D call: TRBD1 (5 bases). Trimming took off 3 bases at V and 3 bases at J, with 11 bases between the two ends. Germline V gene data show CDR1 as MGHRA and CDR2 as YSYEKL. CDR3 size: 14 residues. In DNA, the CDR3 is TGCGCCAGCAGCCACCAAATGGGGGACTATGGCTACACCTTC. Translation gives CASSHQMGDYGYTF.

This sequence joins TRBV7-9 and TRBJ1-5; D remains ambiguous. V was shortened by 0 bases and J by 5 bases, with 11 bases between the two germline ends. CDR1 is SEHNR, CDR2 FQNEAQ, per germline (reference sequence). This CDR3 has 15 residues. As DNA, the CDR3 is TGTGCCAGCAGCTTAGCGTGGGGTTCCGATCAGCCCCAGCATTTT. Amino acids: CASSLAWGSDQPQHF.

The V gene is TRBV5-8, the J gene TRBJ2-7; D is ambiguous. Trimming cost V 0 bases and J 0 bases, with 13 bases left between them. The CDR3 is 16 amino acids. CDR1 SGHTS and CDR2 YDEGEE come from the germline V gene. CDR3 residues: CASSLVSVETSYEQYF. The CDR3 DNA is TGTGCCAGCAGCTTGGTGTCGGTCGAAACCTCCTACGAGCAGTACTTC.

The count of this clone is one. CDR3 coding DNA: TGTGCCATCACGAGTTCGGACGGCTCCTACGAGCAGTACTTC. This codes for CAITSSDGSYEQYF. The chain has TRBV10-3 and TRBJ2-7; D remains unclear. The CDR3 spans 14 residues. Per the germline V gene, CDR1 is ENHRY and CDR2 is SYGVKD. Trimming removed 7 bases from V and 0 bases from J, with 13 bases in between.

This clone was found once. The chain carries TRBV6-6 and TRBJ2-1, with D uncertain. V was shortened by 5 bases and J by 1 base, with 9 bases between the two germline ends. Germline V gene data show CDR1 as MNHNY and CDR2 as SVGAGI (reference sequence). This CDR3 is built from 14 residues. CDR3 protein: CASSARSSYNEQFF. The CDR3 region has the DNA TGTGCCAGCAGTGCCCGGTCGTCCTACAATGAGCAGTTCTTC.

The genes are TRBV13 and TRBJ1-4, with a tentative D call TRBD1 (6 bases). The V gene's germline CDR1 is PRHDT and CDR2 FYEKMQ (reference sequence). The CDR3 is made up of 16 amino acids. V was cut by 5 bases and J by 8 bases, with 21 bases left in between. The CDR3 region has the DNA TGTGCCAGCAGCCACGAACAGGGCCTTGCTCGAGAAAAACTGTTTTTT. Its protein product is CASSHEQGLAREKLFF.

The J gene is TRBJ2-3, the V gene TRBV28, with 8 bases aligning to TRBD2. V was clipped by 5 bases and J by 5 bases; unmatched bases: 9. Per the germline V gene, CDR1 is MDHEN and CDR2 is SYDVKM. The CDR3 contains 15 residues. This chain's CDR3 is CASSALSGGLDTQYF. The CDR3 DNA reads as TGTGCCAGCAGTGCCCTGAGCGGGGGTCTAGATACGCAGTATTTT.

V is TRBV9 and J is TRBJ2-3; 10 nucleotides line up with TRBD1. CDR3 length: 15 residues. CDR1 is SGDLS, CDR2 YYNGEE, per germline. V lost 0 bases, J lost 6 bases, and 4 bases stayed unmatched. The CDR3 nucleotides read TGTGCCAGCAGCGTAGCTGGGACAGGGGAGGATACGCAGTATTTT. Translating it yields CASSVAGTGEDTQYF.